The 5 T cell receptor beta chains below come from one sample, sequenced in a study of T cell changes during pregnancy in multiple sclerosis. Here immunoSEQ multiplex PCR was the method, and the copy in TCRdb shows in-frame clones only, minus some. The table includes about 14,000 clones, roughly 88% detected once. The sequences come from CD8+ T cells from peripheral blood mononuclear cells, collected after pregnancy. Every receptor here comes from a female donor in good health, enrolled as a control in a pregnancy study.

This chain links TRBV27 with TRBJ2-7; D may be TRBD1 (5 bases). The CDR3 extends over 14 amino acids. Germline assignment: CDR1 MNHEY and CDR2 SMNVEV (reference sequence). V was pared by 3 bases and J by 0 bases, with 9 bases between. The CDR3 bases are TGTGCCAGCAGTTTCAGGGCTAGCTCCTACGAGCAGTACTTC. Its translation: CASSFRASSYEQYF.

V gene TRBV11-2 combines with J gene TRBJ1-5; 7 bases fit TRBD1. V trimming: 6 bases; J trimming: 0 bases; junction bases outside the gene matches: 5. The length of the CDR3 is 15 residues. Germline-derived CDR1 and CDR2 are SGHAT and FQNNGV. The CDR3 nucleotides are TGTGCCAGCAGTCGGGACAGCAATAGCAATCAGCCCCAGCATTTT. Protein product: CASSRDSNSNQPQHF.

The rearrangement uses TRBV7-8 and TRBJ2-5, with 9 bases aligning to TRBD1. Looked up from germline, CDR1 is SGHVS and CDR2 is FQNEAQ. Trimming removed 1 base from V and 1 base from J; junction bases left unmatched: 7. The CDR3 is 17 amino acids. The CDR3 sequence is CASSLGTGQGFQETQYF. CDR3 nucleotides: TGTGCCAGCAGCTTAGGGACTGGACAGGGGTTCCAAGAGACCCAGTACTTC.

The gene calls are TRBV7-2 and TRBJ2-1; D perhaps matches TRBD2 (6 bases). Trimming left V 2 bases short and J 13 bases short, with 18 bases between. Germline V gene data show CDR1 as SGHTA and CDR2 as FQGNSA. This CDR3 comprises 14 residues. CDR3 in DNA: TGTGCCAGCAGCTTACGGTCGGGGACTGGAGATCAGTTCTTC. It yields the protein CASSLRSGTGDQFF.

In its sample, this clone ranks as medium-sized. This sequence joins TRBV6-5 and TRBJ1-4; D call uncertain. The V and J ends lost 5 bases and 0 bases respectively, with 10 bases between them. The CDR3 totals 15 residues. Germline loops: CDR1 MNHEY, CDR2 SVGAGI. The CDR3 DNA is TGTGCCAGCAGTCCCGACGGAGCAACTAATGAAAAACTGTTTTTT. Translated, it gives CASSPDGATNEKLFF.